Listed below are T cell receptor beta chains from one sample, sequenced in a study of blood T cell repertoires in COVID-19. Profiled with immunoSEQ multiplex PCR; TCRdb holds only in-frame clones, not every one. In the table there are 110,000 to 150,000 clones, about 84% of which are singletons. The sequenced sample was peripheral blood. The source is a woman over 75 in a cohort sampled during active or convalescent COVID-19. CDR3s include the opening cysteine and the closing phenylalanine or tryptophan. The D gene is left open where the match is weak. Some rows mark clone size as missing; the rest say once, few, many or name a class of expanded clone.

j_call,d_call,clone_size,v_call,cdr3_length,cdr3_aa,cdr3_nt
TRBJ1-1,TRBD1,-,TRBV7-2,18,CASSWTGRSSRMNTEAFF,TGTGCCAGCAGCTGGACAGGTCGGTCCTCCCGCATGAACACTGAAGCTTTCTTT
TRBJ2-2,-,few,TRBV6-5,14,CASTHNQGTGELFF,TGTGCCAGCACCCATAATCAGGGGACCGGGGAGCTGTTTTTT
TRBJ2-5,TRBD2,-,TRBV5-4,15,CASSRTSGVGETQYF,TGTGCCAGCAGTAGGACTAGCGGGGTTGGAGAGACCCAGTACTTC
TRBJ1-3,-,few,TRBV4-1,14,CASSPAGAGNTIYF,TGCGCCAGCAGCCCGGCAGGGGCGGGAAACACCATATATTTT
TRBJ2-7,-,-,TRBV4-1,13,CASSQDRGYEQYF,TGCGCCAGCAGCCAAGATCGAGGGTACGAGCAGTACTTC
TRBJ2-5,TRBD2,-,TRBV14,16,CASSQEWTSRTETQYF,TGTGCCAGCAGCCAAGAATGGACTAGCCGGACGGAGACCCAGTACTTC
TRBJ1-2,-,-,TRBV5-1,14,CASSHASGFYGYTF,TGCGCCAGCAGCCACGCCTCAGGGTTCTATGGCTACACCTTC
TRBJ1-5,-,-,TRBV28,14,CASRRVYSNQPQHF,TGTGCCAGCAGGAGGGTTTACAGCAATCAGCCCCAGCATTTT
TRBJ1-1,TRBD1,-,TRBV5-4,14,CASSGRDRGSEAFF,TGTGCCAGCAGCGGCCGGGACAGGGGGAGTGAAGCTTTCTTT
TRBJ1-5,-,-,TRBV2,15,CASSRTRTSNQPQHF,TGTGCCAGCAGCAGGACACGGACCAGCAATCAGCCCCAGCATTTT
TRBJ2-1,TRBD2,-,TRBV6-2/TRBV6-3,17,CASSYSSGGRWYNEQFF,TGTGCCAGCAGTTACTCTAGCGGGGGAAGATGGTACAATGAGCAGTTCTTC
TRBJ1-2,TRBD1,-,TRBV6-5,14,CASRDRGTNYGYTF,TGTGCCAGCAGGGACAGGGGTACTAACTATGGCTACACCTTC
TRBJ2-3,-,-,TRBV11-2,11,CASSLVDTQYF,TGTGCCAGCAGCCTCGTTGATACGCAGTATTTT
TRBJ2-3,TRBD2,-,TRBV27,16,CASSHSGVPPTDTQYF,TGTGCCAGCAGTCATAGCGGGGTCCCTCCCACAGATACGCAGTATTTT
TRBJ1-3,-,once,TRBV4-1,16,CASSQVGGPTGNTIYF,TGCGCCAGCAGCCAAGTTGGGGGCCCCACTGGAAACACCATATATTTT
TRBJ1-4,-,-,TRBV18,15,CASSPSRIPGEKLFF,TGTGCCAGCTCACCGAGTAGAATCCCAGGCGAAAAACTGTTTTTT
TRBJ1-2,TRBD1,-,TRBV4-1,15,CASSQDSRGLYGYTF,TGCGCCAGCAGCCAAGATAGCAGGGGGCTGTATGGCTACACCTTC
TRBJ2-5,-,-,TRBV7-9,14,CASSLDLGGETQYF,TGTGCCAGCAGCTTAGATCTCGGGGGAGAGACCCAGTACTTC
TRBJ1-3,-,once,TRBV4-2,13,CASSLESGNTIYF,TGTGCCAGCAGCCTCGAGTCTGGAAACACCATATATTTT
TRBJ2-2,TRBD2,-,TRBV15,18,CATSRTALASGGISELFF,TGTGCCACCAGCAGAACCGCCCTCGCTAGCGGGGGGATATCGGAGCTGTTTTTT
TRBJ2-1,-,-,TRBV7-3,13,CASSLRSGGEQFF,TGTGCCAGCAGCTTACGGTCTGGCGGTGAGCAGTTCTTC
TRBJ2-1,-,-,TRBV12-3/TRBV12-4,13,CASYAGDGVEQFF,TGTGCCAGCTATGCTGGCGACGGGGTTGAGCAGTTCTTC
TRBJ1-1,-,-,TRBV21-1,15,CASSPQTGQNTEAFF,TGTGCCAGCAGCCCCCAGACAGGGCAGAACACTGAAGCTTTCTTT
TRBJ2-3,-,-,TRBV6-1,14,CASSEAHIGLSQYF,TGTGCCAGCAGTGAAGCGCACATAGGACTCTCGCAGTATTTT
TRBJ1-1,TRBD1,-,TRBV7-9,12,CASSSLGTVSFF,TGTGCCAGCAGCTCCCTCGGGACAGTAAGTTTCTTT
TRBJ1-2,TRBD1,-,TRBV5-1,14,CASSNPGQFYGYTF,TGCGCCAGCAGCAATCCGGGACAGTTCTATGGCTACACCTTC
TRBJ1-5,-,-,TRBV6-5,15,CASSPQGRGNQPQHF,TGTGCCAGCAGTCCCCAGGGGAGGGGAAATCAGCCCCAGCATTTT
TRBJ2-5,TRBD1,-,TRBV18,13,CATTPGQQETQYF,TGTGCCACAACCCCGGGACAGCAAGAGACCCAGTACTTC
TRBJ2-5,TRBD1,-,TRBV7-2,16,CASSLVRTGEGETQYF,TGTGCCAGCAGCTTAGTAAGGACAGGGGAGGGAGAGACCCAGTACTTC
TRBJ1-2,TRBD1,-,TRBV5-6,15,CASSSTQGARDGYTF,TGTGCCAGCAGCTCGACACAGGGGGCGCGAGATGGCTACACCTTC